Included here is one T cell receptor beta chain sequence, with context. The antigen remains unidentified. Generated by immunoSEQ multiplex PCR, the TCRdb table keeps only in-frame clones and is missing some. This sample yields 60,000 to 75,000 clones, of which 86% are seen a single time; less than 2.5% belongs to the top ten. The source of the sample is a study of lymphopenia after photon versus proton radiotherapy. Broader study findings: Oligoclonal CD8+ Temra expansion after nadir drove photon patients' diversity drop. Under photons, naive T cells and diversity fell while effector/memory populations rose.

The CDR3 length is 15 residues. Germline-derived CDR1 and CDR2 are SQVTM and ANQGSEA. V trimming: 5 bases; J trimming: 0 bases; junction bases outside the gene matches: 8. The specimen comprised peripheral blood, sampled from a patient treated with photon-based radiotherapy. The receptor was derived from a man aged 35-49 years with gastric cancer. The genes are TRBV29-1 and TRBJ1-1; 8 bases map to TRBD1. The chain's CDR3 is CSVKGQGAVNTEAFF. The CDR3 nucleotides are TGCAGCGTTAAAGGGCAGGGGGCGGTGAACACTGAAGCTTTCTTT.